The 17 T cell receptor beta chains presented below share a single source sample, sequenced in a study of CD8+CD57+ T cells in acquired aplastic anemia. It was genomic DNA that served as the template for profiling TCR beta VDJ and CDR3. TCRdb fed the reads into MiXCR, producing one record per CDR3 protein. Of about 68,000 distinct CDR3 sequences in the sample, approximately 54% were seen once. The sample consisted of sorted CD4+, CD8+, or CD8+CD57+ T cells (not recorded which) from PBMCs. Source of these receptors: a human donor in good health, serving as a control.

This clonotype was seen repeatedly, ten times or more. The V gene is TRBV11-2, the J gene TRBJ1-2; TRBD1 matches 8 bases. The CDR3 is 15 residues long. V shed 1 base, J shed 6 bases, and the junction held 7 bases outside the gene matches. Germline CDR1 and CDR2: SGHAT and FQNNGV. DNA of the CDR3: TGTGCCAGCAGCTTAGTGCGCGGGACAGGAGATGGCTACACCTTC. It translates to CASSLVRGTGDGYTF. Filled out from reference TRBV11-2 and TRBJ1-2, the complete variable domain reads EAGVAQSPRYKIIEKRQSVAFWCNPISGHATLYWYQQILGQGPKLLIQFQNNGVVDDSQLPKDRFSAERLKGVDSTLKIQPAKLEDSAVYLCASSLVRGTGDGYTFGSGTRLTVV.

This CDR3 is CASSVTGSHGYTF. CDR3 bases: TGTGCCAGCAGCGTGACAGGGTCGCATGGCTACACCTTC. The chain recombines TRBV25-1 with TRBJ1-2; TRBD1 agrees at 7 bases. The germline gives CDR1 MGHDK, CDR2 SYGVNS. J was trimmed by 6 bases and V by 6 bases; bases with no gene match: 7. CDR3 length equals 13 residues.

The chain joins TRBV20-1 to TRBJ2-5; TRBD1 matches 8 bases. The CDR3 loop spans 15 amino acids. Germline CDR1 is DFQATT and CDR2 is SNEGSKA (reference sequence). V dropped 6 bases and J dropped 3; count of bases not matched to a gene: 12. CDR3 sequence: CSARNGTGKEETQYF. In DNA, the CDR3 is TGCAGTGCCAGAAATGGGACAGGAAAAGAAGAGACCCAGTACTTC.

This clonotype came up many times. The chain has TRBV9 and TRBJ1-2; D gene uncertain. CDR1 SGDLS and CDR2 YYNGEE come from the germline V gene. This CDR3 comprises 13 residues. Trimming left V 0 bases short and J 6 bases short, with 9 bases between. The CDR3 DNA sequence: TGTGCCAGCAGCGTAGACCCAACCCATGGCTACACCTTC. The encoded protein is CASSVDPTHGYTF.

This clonotype was counted ten times or more. The chain employs TRBV13 and TRBJ2-1; TRBD1 aligns across 10 bases. V shed 3 bases and J 9 bases; nucleotides not matched to a gene: 8. Germline V gives CDR1 PRHDT, CDR2 FYEKMQ (reference sequence). The CDR3 is made up of 15 amino acids. CDR3 protein: CASSLGDRGLTEQFF. The CDR3 DNA reads TGTGCCAGCAGCTTGGGGGACAGGGGTTTAACTGAGCAGTTCTTC.

The rearrangement joins TRBV7-6 to TRBJ2-3; D is possibly TRBD1 (7 bases). The CDR3 totals 16 residues. V lost 5 bases, J lost 2 bases, and 17 bases lay in between. Germline-derived CDR1 and CDR2 are SGHVS and FNYEAQ. The CDR3 DNA is TGTGCCAGCAGCCACATGGCGGGACAGAACACAGATACGCAGTATTTT. Protein: CASSHMAGQNTDTQYF. Based on the CDR3 plus reference TRBV7-6 and TRBJ2-3, the full variable domain is GAGVSQSPRYKVTKRGQDVALRCDPISGHVSLYWYRQALGQGPEFLTYFNYEAQQDKSGLPNDRFSAERPEGSISTLTIQRTEQRDSAMYRCASSHMAGQNTDTQYFGPGTRLTVL.

This clonotype appeared a single time. A much larger clone differs by one base, so this may be a read error. This rearrangement joins TRBV2 to TRBJ2-2; TRBD2 aligns across 7 bases. Germline V lookup: CDR1 SNHLY, CDR2 FYNNEI. V was clipped by 6 bases and J by 7 bases; unmatched bases: 11. CDR3 size: 15 residues. CDR3 nucleotides: TGTGCCAGCAGCAGCGGGGTGTCGGGCATCGGGGAGCTGTTTTTT. Protein sequence: CASSSGVSGIGELFF.

This clonotype has ten or more counts. The J gene is TRBJ2-5, the V gene TRBV20-1; D is uncertain. The CDR3 has 14 residues. Germline CDR1 and CDR2: DFQATT and SNEGSKA (reference sequence). The germline V and J ends were trimmed by 2 bases and 5 bases, with 15 bases remaining between them. In DNA, the CDR3 is TGCAGTGCTAGATTAGCAGTTAGTTTTGAGACCCAGTACTTC. Protein: CSARLAVSFETQYF.

This clonotype is labeled medium-sized. The chain couples TRBV29-1 to TRBJ1-2, with a weak D call TRBD1 (5 bases). CDR1 is SQVTM and CDR2 is ANQGSEA in the germline V gene. This CDR3 has 13 residues. Trimming cost V 3 bases and J 8 bases, with 16 bases left between them. CDR3 sequence reads: CSVEERDLRGYTF. DNA of the CDR3: TGCAGCGTTGAGGAGAGGGACCTTCGAGGCTACACCTTC.

The rearrangement joins TRBV19 to TRBJ1-1; D is uncertain. Germline values: CDR1 LNHDA, CDR2 SQIVND (reference sequence). Trimming removed 5 bases from V and 4 bases from J, with 11 bases in between. This CDR3 has 13 residues. This CDR3 reads CASSPDLGTEAFF. In DNA form, the CDR3 reads TGTGCCAGTAGTCCGGACCTTGGCACTGAAGCTTTCTTT. The full variable domain, its missing parts supplied by reference TRBV19 and TRBJ1-1, is DGGITQSPKYLFRKEGQNVTLSCEQNLNHDAMYWYRQDPGQGLRLIYYSQIVNDFQKGDIAEGYSVSREKKESFPLTVTSAQKNPTAFYLCASSPDLGTEAFFGQGTRLTVV.

This chain links TRBV5-5 with TRBJ2-7; 8 bases align to TRBD2. Germline V lookup: CDR1 SGHKS, CDR2 YYEKEE (reference sequence). CDR3 length: 14 amino acids. The trim removed 5 bases at V and 2 bases at J, leaving 6 bases unmatched. The CDR3 reads CASRGGSGAYEQYF. The CDR3, as DNA: TGTGCCAGCAGAGGGGGTAGCGGGGCCTACGAGCAGTACTTC.

This clonotype was detected ten times or more. The chain joins TRBV4-1 to TRBJ2-5; 7 bases agree with TRBD2. The ends lost 2 bases at V and 2 bases at J; junction bases unmatched: 11. Germline CDR1 MGHRA, CDR2 YSYEKL. The CDR3 totals 17 residues. CDR3 in DNA: TGCGCCAGCAGCCAACCCCCAGCGGGATCCAGACAAGAGACCCAGTACTTC. Translated, it gives CASSQPPAGSRQETQYF.

This clonotype was seen once. This chain connects TRBV20-1 to TRBJ2-5; TRBD2 might be the D (7 bases). The CDR3 is made up of 14 amino acids. From germline, CDR1 is DFQATT and CDR2 SNEGSKA (reference sequence). V was cut by 6 bases and J by 5 bases, with 19 bases left in between. The CDR3 nucleotides are TGCAGTGCAAATTCGGGGGGCCGCGAGGAGACCCAGTACTTC. Encoded protein: CSANSGGREETQYF.

This clonotype was observed a single time. A read error may produce the germline difference seen at one junction end. The chain uses TRBV7-7 and TRBJ2-2; 8 bases are a match to TRBD2. Germline V gene sequence: CDR1 SSHAT, CDR2 FNYEAQ (reference sequence). CDR3 size: 17 residues. CDR3 bases: TGTGCCAGCAGCCTAGGGGCTAGCGGGTTTAACACCGGGGAGCTGCTTTTT. Translated, it gives CASSLGASGFNTGELLF.

The table lists this clonotype with many counts. V and J are TRBV4-2 and TRBJ2-2, with D perhaps TRBD2 (6 bases). The V gene lost 0 bases and the J gene lost 2 bases, with 16 bases spanning the gap. Germline V lookup: CDR1 LGHNA, CDR2 YNFKEQ. There are 18 residues in the CDR3. The CDR3 bases are TGTGCCAGCAGCCAAGATCGGTGGGACTCACTAAACACCGGGGAGCTGTTTTTT. Translation: CASSQDRWDSLNTGELFF.

This clonotype was detected many times. The chain is built from TRBV27 and TRBJ1-5; D is perhaps TRBD1 (6 bases). Germline V gene data show CDR1 as MNHEY and CDR2 as SMNVEV (reference sequence). Trimming removed 7 bases from V and 2 bases from J, with 12 bases in between. This CDR3 has 14 amino acids. The CDR3 DNA is TGTGCCAGCAAGGGGGGGGCGGGCAATCAGCCCCAGCATTTT. This translates into CASKGGAGNQPQHF.

The V call is TRBV25-1, the J call TRBJ1-1, with a tentative D call TRBD1 (6 bases). CDR1 and CDR2 (germline): MGHDK, SYGVNS. The CDR3 runs 16 residues. Trimming took 4 bases from V and 5 from J, leaving 20 bases between them. The CDR3 protein is CASSVEQGFGGTEAFF. CDR3 nucleotides: TGTGCCAGCAGTGTAGAACAGGGTTTCGGAGGTACTGAAGCTTTCTTT.